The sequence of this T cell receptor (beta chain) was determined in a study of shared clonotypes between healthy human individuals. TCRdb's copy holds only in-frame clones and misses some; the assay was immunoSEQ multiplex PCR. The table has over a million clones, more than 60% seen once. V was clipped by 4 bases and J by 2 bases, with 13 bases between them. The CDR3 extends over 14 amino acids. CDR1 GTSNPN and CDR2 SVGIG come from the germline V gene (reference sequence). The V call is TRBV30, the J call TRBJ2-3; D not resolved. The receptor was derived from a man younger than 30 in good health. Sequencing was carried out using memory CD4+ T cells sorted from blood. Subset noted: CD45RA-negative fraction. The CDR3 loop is CAWKGLGNTDTQYF. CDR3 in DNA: TGTGCCTGGAAAGGGCTAGGAAACACAGATACGCAGTATTTT. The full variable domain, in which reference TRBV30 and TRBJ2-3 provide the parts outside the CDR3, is SQTIHQWPATLVQPVGSPLSLECTVEGTSNPNLYWYRQAAGRGLQLLFYSVGIGQISSEVPQNLSASRPQDRQFILSSKKLLLSDSGFYLCAWKGLGNTDTQYFGPGTRLTVL.